This T cell receptor beta chain was retrieved from a study of human T cells and chemical hapten exposure. In TCRdb, the RACE reads were re-called with MiXCR into one record per CDR3 protein. The sample lists about 260,000 distinct CDR3 sequences, about 9% occurring once. The time point was: pre-sensitization, week 0. Treatment of the sample: therapeutic diphenylcyclopropenone sensitization with weekly scalp DPC. Non-pregnant alopecia patients aged 18 to 70, suitable for DPC therapy. Total RNA was isolated from unfractionated whole blood. With 1 base clipped from V and 2 bases from J, the junction kept 9 bases outside the gene matches. The CDR3 consists of 17 residues. From germline, CDR1 is DFQATT and CDR2 SNEGSKA (reference sequence).

The sequenced sample was whole blood, obtained in connection with sensitization to the hapten diphenylcyclopropenone (DPC). The clonotype comes from a woman aged 40 to 55 with alopecia areata. Some clones in this sample may be carry-over from other donors' samples. The gene calls are TRBV20-1 and TRBJ2-1; 9 bases map to TRBD2. CDR3 nucleotide sequence: TGCAGTGCTAGAGCTGTCCGGGCTAGCGGGGCCTACAATGAGCAGTTCTTC. Amino acid sequence: CSARAVRASGAYNEQFF.